The T cell receptor beta chain under discussion was sequenced for a study of blood T cell repertoires in COVID-19. Study context: Whether acute or convalescent, the COVID-19 samples came from the United States, Italy and Spain. Nucleic acid was either cDNA or gDNA, and it came from T cells, B-cell-depleted T cells, or PBMCs.

The CDR3 is 11 residues long. The V and J ends lost 4 bases and 9 bases respectively, with 9 bases between them. Under the authors' procedure: Reference gene primer amplification gave estimated nucleated cell counts. TCRdb's table, derived via immunoSEQ multiplex PCR, lists solely in-frame clones and lacks some. V and J calls and clone size are copied from that table; D and trimming were computed from the DNA. The data hold around 65,000 clones, with roughly 80% observed a single time. J is TRBJ1-1 and V is TRBV12-3 or TRBV12-4; D may be TRBD1 (5 bases). This clonotype was sampled from a woman between 50 and 59 years old with active or convalescent COVID-19. Sequencing was carried out using peripheral blood. CDR3 coding DNA: TGTGCCAGCAGTTCAGGGCGGAAAGCTTTCTTT. Protein product: CASSSGRKAFF.